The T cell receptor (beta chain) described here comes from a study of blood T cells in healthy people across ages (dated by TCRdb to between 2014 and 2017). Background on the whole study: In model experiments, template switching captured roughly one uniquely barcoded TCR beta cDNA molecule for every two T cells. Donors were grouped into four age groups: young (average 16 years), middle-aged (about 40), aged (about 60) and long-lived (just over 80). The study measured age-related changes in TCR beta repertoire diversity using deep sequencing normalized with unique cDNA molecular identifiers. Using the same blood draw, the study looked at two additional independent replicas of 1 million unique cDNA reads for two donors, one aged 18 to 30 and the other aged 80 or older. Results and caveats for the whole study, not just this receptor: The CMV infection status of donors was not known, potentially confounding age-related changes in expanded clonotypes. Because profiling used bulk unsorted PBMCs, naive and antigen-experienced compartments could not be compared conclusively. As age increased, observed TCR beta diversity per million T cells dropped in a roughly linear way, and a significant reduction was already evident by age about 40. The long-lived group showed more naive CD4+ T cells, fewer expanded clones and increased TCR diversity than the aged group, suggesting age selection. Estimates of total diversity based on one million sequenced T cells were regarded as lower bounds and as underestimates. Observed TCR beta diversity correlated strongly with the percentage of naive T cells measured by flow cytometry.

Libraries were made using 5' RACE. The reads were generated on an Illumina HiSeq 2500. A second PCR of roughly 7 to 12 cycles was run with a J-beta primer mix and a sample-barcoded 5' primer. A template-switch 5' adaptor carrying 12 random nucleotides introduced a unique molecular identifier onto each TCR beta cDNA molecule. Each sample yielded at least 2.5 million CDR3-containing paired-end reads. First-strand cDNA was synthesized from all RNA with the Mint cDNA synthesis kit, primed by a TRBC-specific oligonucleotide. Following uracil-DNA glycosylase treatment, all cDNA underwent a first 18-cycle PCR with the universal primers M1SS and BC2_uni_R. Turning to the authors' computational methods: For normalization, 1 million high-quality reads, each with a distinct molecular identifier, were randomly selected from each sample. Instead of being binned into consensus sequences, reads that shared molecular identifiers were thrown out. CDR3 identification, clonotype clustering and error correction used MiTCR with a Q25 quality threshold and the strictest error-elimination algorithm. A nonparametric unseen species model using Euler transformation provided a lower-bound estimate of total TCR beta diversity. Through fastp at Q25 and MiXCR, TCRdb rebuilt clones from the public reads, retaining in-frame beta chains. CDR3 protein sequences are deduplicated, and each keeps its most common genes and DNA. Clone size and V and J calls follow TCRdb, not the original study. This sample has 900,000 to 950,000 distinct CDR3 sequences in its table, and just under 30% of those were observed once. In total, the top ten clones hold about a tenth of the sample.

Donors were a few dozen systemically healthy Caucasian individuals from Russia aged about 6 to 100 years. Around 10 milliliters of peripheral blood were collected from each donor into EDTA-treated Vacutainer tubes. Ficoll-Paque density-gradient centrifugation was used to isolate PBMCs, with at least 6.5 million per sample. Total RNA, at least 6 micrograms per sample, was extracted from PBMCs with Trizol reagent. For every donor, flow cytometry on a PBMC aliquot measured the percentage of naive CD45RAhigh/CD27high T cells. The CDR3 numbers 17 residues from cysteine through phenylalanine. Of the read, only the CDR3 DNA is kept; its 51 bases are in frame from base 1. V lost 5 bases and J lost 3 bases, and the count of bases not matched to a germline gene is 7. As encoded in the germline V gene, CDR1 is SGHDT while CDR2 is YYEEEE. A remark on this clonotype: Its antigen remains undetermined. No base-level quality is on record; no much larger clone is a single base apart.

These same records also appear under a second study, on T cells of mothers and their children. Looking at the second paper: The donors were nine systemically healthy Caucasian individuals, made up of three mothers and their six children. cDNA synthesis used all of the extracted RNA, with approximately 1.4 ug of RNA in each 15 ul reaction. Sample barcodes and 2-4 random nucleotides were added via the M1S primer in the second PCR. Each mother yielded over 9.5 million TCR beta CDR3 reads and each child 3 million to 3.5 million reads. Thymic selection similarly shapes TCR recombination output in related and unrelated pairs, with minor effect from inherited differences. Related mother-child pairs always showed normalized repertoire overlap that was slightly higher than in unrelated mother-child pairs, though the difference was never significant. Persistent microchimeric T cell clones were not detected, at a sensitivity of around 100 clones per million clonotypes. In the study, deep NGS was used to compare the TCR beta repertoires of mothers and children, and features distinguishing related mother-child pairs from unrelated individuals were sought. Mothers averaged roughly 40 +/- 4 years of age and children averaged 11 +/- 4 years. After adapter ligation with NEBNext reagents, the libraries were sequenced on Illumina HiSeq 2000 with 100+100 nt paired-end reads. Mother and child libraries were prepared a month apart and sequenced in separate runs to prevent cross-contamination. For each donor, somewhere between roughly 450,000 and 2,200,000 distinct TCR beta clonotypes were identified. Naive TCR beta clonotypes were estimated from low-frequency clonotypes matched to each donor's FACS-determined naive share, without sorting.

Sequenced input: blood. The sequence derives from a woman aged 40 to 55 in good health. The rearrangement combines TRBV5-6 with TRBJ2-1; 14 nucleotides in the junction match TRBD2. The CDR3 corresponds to CASRRLAGGQHYNEQFF. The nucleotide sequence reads TGTGCCAGCAGAAGACTAGCGGGGGGGCAGCACTACAATGAGCAGTTCTTC.